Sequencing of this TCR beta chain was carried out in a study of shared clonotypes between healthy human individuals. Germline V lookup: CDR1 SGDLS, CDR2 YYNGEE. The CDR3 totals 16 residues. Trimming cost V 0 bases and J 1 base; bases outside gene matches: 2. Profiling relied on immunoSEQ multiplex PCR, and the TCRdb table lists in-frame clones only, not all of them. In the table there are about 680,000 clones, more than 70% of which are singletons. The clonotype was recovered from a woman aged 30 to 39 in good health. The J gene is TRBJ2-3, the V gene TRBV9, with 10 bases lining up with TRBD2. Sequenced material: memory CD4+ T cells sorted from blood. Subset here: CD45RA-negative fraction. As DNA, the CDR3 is TGTGCCAGCAGCGTAGAAGGGACTAGCGGCACAGATACGCAGTATTTT. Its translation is CASSVEGTSGTDTQYF.